This T cell receptor beta chain was captured by sequencing in a study of Ad26.COV2.S vaccination and SARS-CoV-2 variants. Study-level results: Spike-specific TCR breadth was greater after Ad26.COV2.S than placebo. With respect to non-spike TCR breadth, vaccine and placebo recipients were similar. Analytic work on TCR breadth and depth might have understated the full extent of total T cell responses. After vaccination, reports described spike-specific CD8+ and CD4+ T cell responses as showing substantial breadth.

Libraries were prepared by immunoSEQ multiplex PCR; TCRdb keeps only in-frame clonotypes and omits some of them. Of about 350,000 clones listed, about 91% are singletons. The V gene lost 1 base and the J gene lost 7 bases, with 8 bases spanning the gap. The CDR3 runs to 13 residues. Germline V gives CDR1 LNHNV, CDR2 YYDKDF (reference sequence). Comments on this clone: Its specificity is unknown.

The gene calls are TRBV15 and TRBJ1-5; TRBD1 might be the D (5 bases). The source is a human donor who had recovered from COVID-19. The source was peripheral blood, collected after recovery from COVID-19. Here the CDR3 DNA reads TGTGCCACCAGCAGAGGGGACCTCCAGCCCCAGCATTTT. Its translation is CATSRGDLQPQHF.